Given below is one TCR beta chain in context. Its specificity is not known. These data are taken from a study of identical twins. TCRdb ran MiXCR on the 5' RACE reads and lists one entry per CDR3 protein. This table has hundreds of thousands of distinct CDR3 sequences, around 12% appearing once. Healthy Caucasians, and only they, were the donors. V gave up 3 bases and J gave up 3 bases, with 15 bases separating them. The CDR3 consists of 15 residues. Germline assignment: CDR1 SGHDN and CDR2 FVKESK. Findings and limits, study-wide: Twin-shared out-of-frame alpha sequences showed excess low generation probability. Because invariant MAIT and iNKT cells could be present, zero-insertion analyses could be partly confounded. Abundant beta clonotypes from cord blood bore fewer insertions; memory repertoires lacked this pattern.

The sample was also linked to a second study, of yellow fever vaccine responses in identical twins.

The sequence was collected from a woman under 30 in good health. J is TRBJ2-7 and V is TRBV14; D is possibly TRBD1 or TRBD2 (6 bases each). Material for sequencing was CD8+ T cells sorted from blood. The CDR3 DNA follows: TGTGCCAGCAGCCATTCGGGAGAGGGGGACTACGAGCAGTACTTC. Translating it yields CASSHSGEGDYEQYF.